The rows below give T cell receptor beta chains drawn from one sample of a study of metastatic and nonmetastatic thyroid tumors. From the PCR reads, TCRdb re-called clones with MiXCR. The sample has around 41,000 clones, under 4% seen once; the top ten hold 8% to 10%. The sequenced material came from blood. The receptors were sampled from a female donor with papillary thyroid cancer or a benign thyroid nodule (not recorded which). Some clones in this sample may be carry-over from other donors' samples. Each CDR3 is given with its conserved first and last residue. The D gene is left open where the match is weak. Only part of the rows carry a size: once, few, many, or a class if the clone is expanded.

-	TRBV12-3/TRBV12-4	15	TRBJ2-1	-	TGTGCCAGCAGTCGGGTGGGCAGATCCTACAATGAGCAGTTCTTC	CASSRVGRSYNEQFF
-	TRBV30	16	TRBJ1-1	medium-sized	TGTGCCTGGACGCAACAGGAAACTATTATCCTCACTGAAGCTTTCTTT	CAWTQQETIILTEAFF
TRBD2	TRBV12-3/TRBV12-4	14	TRBJ2-3	-	TGTGCCAGCAGCAGGACTAGCGGCACAGATACGCAGTATTTT	CASSRTSGTDTQYF
-	TRBV3-2	13	TRBJ2-2	few	TGTGCCAGCAGCTTGGATCCCCCCGGGGAGCTGTTTTTT	CASSLDPPGELFF
-	TRBV12-3/TRBV12-4	13	TRBJ2-1	many	TGTGCCAGCTCACGGGGAGTGCACAATGAGCAGTTCTTC	CASSRGVHNEQFF
-	TRBV28	12	TRBJ2-7	few	TGTGCCAGCAGCCGATGGGCCTACGAGCAGTACTTC	CASSRWAYEQYF
TRBD2	TRBV7-8	19	TRBJ2-3	many	TGTGCCAGCAGCTTAGTTGCCGGACTAGCGGGAAGGCCTGCAGATACGCAGTATTTT	CASSLVAGLAGRPADTQYF
-	TRBV4-1	13	TRBJ1-2	-	TGCGCCAGCAGCCAAGATTCGGGGGTTAGCTACACCTTC	CASSQDSGVSYTF
-	TRBV6-2/TRBV6-3	15	TRBJ2-3	few	TGTGCCGGCAGTTACGGGGGAGCTAGCACAGATACGCAGTATTTT	CAGSYGGASTDTQYF
-	TRBV6-1	10	TRBJ1-1	few	TGTGCCACCACCAACACTGAAGCTTTCTTT	CATTNTEAFF
TRBD1	TRBV5-4	13	TRBJ1-1	-	TGTGCCAGCAGCATCGACAGGGACACTGAAGCTTTCTTT	CASSIDRDTEAFF
-	TRBV2	16	TRBJ1-5	many	TGTGCCAGCAGTGTAACCCCCGGAGAGGTCGGTCAGCCCCAGCATTTT	CASSVTPGEVGQPQHF
-	TRBV24-1	14	TRBJ2-3	many	TGTGCCACCAGTGATAGCGGACGCACAGATACGCAGTATTTT	CATSDSGRTDTQYF
-	TRBV6-1	15	TRBJ1-3	-	TGTGCCAGCATTCGTAGGGATAACTCTGGAAACACCATATATTTT	CASIRRDNSGNTIYF
-	TRBV6-1	11	TRBJ1-2	many	TGTGCCAGCAGCAGCAGGGTCGGCTACACCTTC	CASSSRVGYTF
TRBD1	TRBV2	14	TRBJ2-5	many	TGTGCCAGCAGCGACCAACAGGGGGGAGAGACCCAGTACTTC	CASSDQQGGETQYF
-	TRBV11-2	14	TRBJ2-2	many	TGTGCCAGCAGCTTAAGGGTGAACACCGGGGAGCTGTTTTTT	CASSLRVNTGELFF
TRBD2	TRBV20-1	17	TRBJ2-3	-	TGCAGTGCTAGCCCTGGACTAGCGGTAGGGGTCACAGATACGCAGTATTTT	CSASPGLAVGVTDTQYF
TRBD2	TRBV7-8	15	TRBJ2-1	many	TGTGCCAGCAGCCCGACCCGGGGGGGGGGCAATGAGCAGTTCTTC	CASSPTRGGGNEQFF
TRBD2	TRBV5-1	16	TRBJ2-2	few	TGCGCCAGCAGCCCCTCTAGCGGGGGGGGTTCCGGGGAGCTGTTTTTT	CASSPSSGGGSGELFF
TRBD2	TRBV2	12	TRBJ2-1	-	TGTGCCAGCAGTGATCGCGGGAGAGACGAGTTCTTC	CASSDRGRDEFF
-	TRBV25-1	15	TRBJ2-5	many	TGTGCCAGCAGTGGAGATAGGGGGGCTTTGGAGACCCAGTACTTC	CASSGDRGALETQYF
-	TRBV20-1	14	TRBJ2-5	many	TGCAGTGCTAGGGCCAGCGGGACATGGGAGACCCAGTACTTC	CSARASGTWETQYF
-	TRBV20-1	18	TRBJ1-1	-	TGCAGTGCTAGAGATTGGGACGTCCCCTCTGGGGCCGTTACTGAAGCTTTCTTT	CSARDWDVPSGAVTEAFF
-	TRBV2	12	TRBJ2-1	many	TGTGCCAGCAGTGTATCCGGAACTGTACAGTTCTTC	CASSVSGTVQFF
-	TRBV12-3/TRBV12-4	15	TRBJ2-4	many	TGTGCCAGCATCCCCCGGGAAGTAGCCACAAAGATTCAGTACTTC	CASIPREVATKIQYF
TRBD1	TRBV6-9	13	TRBJ1-2	few	TGTGCCAGCAGTTACGCCGGGACAGACGACTACACCTTC	CASSYAGTDDYTF